The clone carrying this TCR beta chain was counted at least ten times. Its antigen is undetermined. Germline CDR1 MDHEN, CDR2 SYDVKM. The CDR3 contains 14 residues. The junction had 1 base not matched to a gene; V was cut back by 1 base and J by 3 bases. The data stem from a study of Graves' ophthalmopathy and Graves' hyperthyroidism. Regarding the study as a whole: Most clonotypes expanded in thyroid above 0.001 frequency were present in blood too.

Amplified TCR beta CDR3 regions were obtained using RNA transcripts as template. Investigators did first-round RT-PCR with HTBI primers, then second-round multiplex PCR. In TCRdb, the multiplex PCR reads were re-called with MiXCR into one record per CDR3 protein. The sample shows about 400,000 distinct CDR3 sequences, around 16% of them seen only once. Sequencing was carried out using peripheral blood. The chain joins TRBV28 to TRBJ2-7; TRBD1 aligns across 9 bases. The TCR was taken from a woman aged 18-29 years with Graves' ophthalmopathy. The CDR3 here is CASSLLGQGYEQYF. In DNA form, the CDR3 reads TGTGCCAGCAGTTTATTGGGACAGGGCTACGAGCAGTACTTC.